Listed below are T cell receptor beta chains from one sample, sequenced in a study of Graves' ophthalmopathy and Graves' hyperthyroidism. In TCRdb, the multiplex PCR reads were re-called with MiXCR into one record per CDR3 protein. The sample lists 600,000 to 950,000 distinct CDR3 sequences; 40% were seen once. The sequenced material came from peripheral blood. Receptors were obtained from an adult man with Graves' ophthalmopathy. The CDR3 runs from the conserved cysteine through the conserved F or W. The order of the fields is D gene, J gene, CDR3 length, V gene, clone size, CDR3 protein, CDR3 DNA. The D gene is left open where the match is weak. Some rows mark clone size as missing; the rest say once, few, many or name a class of expanded clone.

d_gene: -
j_gene: TRBJ2-2
len: 15
v_gene: TRBV25-1
abundance: many
CDR3aa: CASRGFRSRTGELFF
CDR3nt: TGTGCCAGCAGGGGGTTTAGATCGCGCACCGGGGAGCTGTTTTTT

d_gene: TRBD1
j_gene: TRBJ2-7
len: 15
v_gene: TRBV10-3
abundance: -
CDR3aa: CASSYGGQGVHEQYF
CDR3nt: TGTGCCAGCAGTTACGGGGGACAGGGCGTCCACGAGCAGTACTTC

d_gene: -
j_gene: TRBJ2-5
len: 14
v_gene: TRBV2
abundance: few
CDR3aa: CASSEREGAETQYF
CDR3nt: TGTGCCAGCAGTGAACGCGAAGGGGCTGAGACCCAGTACTTC

d_gene: -
j_gene: TRBJ2-6
len: 16
v_gene: TRBV7-9
abundance: many
CDR3aa: CASSSTRLAGANVLTF
CDR3nt: TGTGCCAGCAGCTCAACGCGGTTAGCTGGGGCCAACGTCCTGACTTTC

d_gene: -
j_gene: TRBJ1-5
len: 16
v_gene: TRBV10-2
abundance: -
CDR3aa: CASSPGSGYSNQPQHF
CDR3nt: TGCGCCAGCAGCCCGGGTTCAGGGTATAGCAATCAGCCCCAGCATTTT

d_gene: TRBD2
j_gene: TRBJ2-1
len: 16
v_gene: TRBV9
abundance: -
CDR3aa: CASSLGRTSGTNEQFF
CDR3nt: TGTGCCAGCAGCCTTGGGAGGACTAGCGGTACTAATGAGCAGTTCTTC

d_gene: -
j_gene: TRBJ1-2
len: 14
v_gene: TRBV11-2
abundance: -
CDR3aa: CASSLTNLDYGYTF
CDR3nt: TGTGCCAGCAGCTTGACTAATCTGGACTATGGCTACACCTTC

d_gene: TRBD1
j_gene: TRBJ1-2
len: 15
v_gene: TRBV7-8
abundance: many
CDR3aa: CASSLPGQPVYGYTF
CDR3nt: TGTGCCAGCAGCTTACCGGGACAGCCCGTCTATGGCTACACCTTC

d_gene: -
j_gene: TRBJ2-5
len: 13
v_gene: TRBV7-9
abundance: -
CDR3aa: CASSVDRRGDQYF
CDR3nt: TGTGCCAGCAGCGTAGACAGGAGGGGCGACCAGTACTTC

d_gene: -
j_gene: TRBJ2-5
len: 16
v_gene: TRBV19
abundance: few
CDR3aa: CASSISGSSYQETQYF
CDR3nt: TGTGCCAGTAGTATATCTGGGTCGAGCTACCAAGAGACCCAGTACTTC